These 16 T cell receptor beta chains were sequenced from one sample in a study of patients and donors after allogeneic stem cell transplantation. TCRdb redid the calling of the RT-PCR reads with MiXCR, one entry per CDR3 protein. The sample consists of around 9,000 distinct CDR3 sequences, around 3.9% of them appearing once. The sequencing input was blood, either unsorted or a sorted T cell fraction (not recorded which). These TCRs come from a human donor who was either an allogeneic HSCT recipient or a stem cell or donor lymphocyte infusion donor (not recorded which). It is not recorded whose cells these are; they may come from a transplant donor.

This clonotype was counted many times. The chain combines TRBV28 with TRBJ2-1; TRBD2 agrees at 14 bases. The V segment lost 6 bases and the J segment 10 bases; nucleotides outside the gene matches: 14. Germline CDR1 and CDR2: MDHEN and SYDVKM. The CDR3 has 17 residues. The CDR3 DNA reads as TGTGCCAGCAGCCTCACGGCGTCTGGACTAGCGGGAGGAGAGCAGTTCTTC. It encodes CASSLTASGLAGGEQFF.

The table lists this clonotype with many counts. V is TRBV6-2 or TRBV6-3 and J is TRBJ1-5; D is perhaps TRBD1 (6 bases). The CDR3 covers 17 residues. Trimming took off 2 bases at V and 1 base at J, with 15 bases between the two ends. The germline CDR1 and CDR2 sequences are MNHEY and SVGEGT. The CDR3, as DNA: TGTGCCAGCAGTTACACCACGGTAGGGGGGAGCAATCAGCCCCAGCATTTT. It yields the protein CASSYTTVGGSNQPQHF.

At least ten counts were recorded for this clonotype. This chain links TRBV7-9 with TRBJ1-2; the D is unclear. Trimming took 1 base from V and 6 from J, leaving 6 bases between them. Germline assignment: CDR1 SEHNR and CDR2 FQNEAQ (reference sequence). The CDR3 loop spans 12 amino acids. The CDR3 here is CASSLGEHGYTF. Here the CDR3 DNA reads TGTGCCAGCAGCTTAGGGGAGCATGGCTACACCTTC. Using reference TRBV7-9 and TRBJ1-2 for the parts outside the CDR3, the full variable domain is DTGVSQNPRHKITKRGQNVTFRCDPISEHNRLYWYRQTLGQGPEFLTYFQNEAQLEKSRLLSDRFSAERPKGSFSTLEIQRTEQGDSAMYLCASSLGEHGYTFGSGTRLTVV.

This clonotype was picked up many times. The V call is TRBV11-3, the J call TRBJ2-1; D gene ambiguous. CDR3 size: 13 residues. Germline V gives CDR1 SGHNT, CDR2 YENEEA. V was trimmed by 0 bases and J by 11 bases, leaving 11 bases between them. This CDR3 reads CASSLEPGSQQFF. For the CDR3, the DNA is TGTGCCAGCAGCTTAGAGCCCGGGTCTCAGCAGTTCTTC.

This clonotype has ten or more counts. This sequence joins TRBV7-9 and TRBJ1-2; 7 bases are shared with TRBD1. The germline gives CDR1 SEHNR, CDR2 FQNEAQ (reference sequence). V lost 5 bases and J lost 1; bases outside the gene matches: 4. This CDR3 is built from 14 residues. CDR3 coding DNA: TGTGCCAGCAGCCGGGACAGCTATAACTATGGCTACACCTTC. Translation gives CASSRDSYNYGYTF.

This clonotype was observed at least ten times. The rearrangement joins TRBV10-3 to TRBJ2-3; 10 nucleotides agree with TRBD2. V shed 0 bases, J shed 2 bases, and the junction held 5 bases outside the gene matches. The CDR3 runs to 17 residues. The germline gives CDR1 ENHRY, CDR2 SYGVKD. The CDR3 loop is CAISESVAGGVTDTQYF. The CDR3 bases are TGTGCCATCAGTGAGTCGGTAGCGGGAGGAGTCACAGATACGCAGTATTTT.

This clonotype was seen repeatedly, ten times or more. The V gene is TRBV28, the J gene TRBJ2-7; D possibly uses TRBD1 or TRBD2 (6 bases each). Looked up from germline, CDR1 is MDHEN and CDR2 is SYDVKM. This CDR3 is built from 13 residues. The ends were cut back, 11 bases at V and 2 bases at J, with 16 bases in the middle. DNA for the CDR3: TGTGCCTGCGCGGATGGGGGGCCCTACGAGCAGTACTTC. It codes for CACADGGPYEQYF.

Ten or more counts support this clonotype. The chain carries TRBV12-3 or TRBV12-4 and TRBJ2-2; D is undetermined. The CDR3 sequence is 16 residues long. Trimming left V 6 bases short and J 2 bases short, with 16 bases between. CDR3 amino acids: CASSLLSAANTGELFF. The CDR3 DNA sequence: TGTGCCAGCAGCCTGCTTTCGGCGGCCAACACCGGGGAGCTGTTTTTT.

This clonotype was observed many times. The chain has TRBV12-3 or TRBV12-4 and TRBJ2-7; the match to TRBD2 covers 11 bases. Trimming at V came to 1 base and at J to 3 bases, leaving 11 bases not matched to a gene. The CDR3 has 18 residues. The DNA for the CDR3 is TGTGCCAGCAGTTTAGGCGGTAGCGGGGGGGTGGGCAGCTACGAGCAGTACTTC. Its translation is CASSLGGSGGVGSYEQYF.

The table lists this clonotype with many counts. The rearrangement joins TRBV4-3 to TRBJ2-3; 7 bases map to TRBD1. The CDR3 length is 17 residues. V dropped 4 bases and J dropped 0; count of bases not matched to a gene: 10. Germline loops: CDR1 LGHNA, CDR2 YSLEER. The chain's CDR3 is CASSRQGQLISTDTQYF. The CDR3 DNA reads TGCGCCAGCAGCCGGCAGGGACAGTTAATAAGCACAGATACGCAGTATTTT.

There are many counts of this clonotype. This chain links TRBV7-9 with TRBJ1-3; no firm D call. The germline gives CDR1 SEHNR, CDR2 FQNEAQ (reference sequence). V was pared by 2 bases and J by 6 bases, with 5 bases between. CDR3 length equals 12 residues. CDR3 sequence reads: CASSLSENTIYF. Written as DNA, the CDR3 is TGTGCCAGCAGCTTATCGGAAAACACCATATATTTT.

This clonotype appeared many times. This chain joins TRBV7-3 and TRBJ2-1; D gene unclear. The CDR3 has 13 residues. V was shortened by 5 bases and J by 4 bases, with 9 bases between the two germline ends. Germline loops: CDR1 SGHTA, CDR2 FQGTGA. In nucleotides, the CDR3 is TGTGCCAGCAGCCTGGTACATTACAATGAGCAGTTCTTC. This codes for CASSLVHYNEQFF.

This clonotype was recorded many times. V is TRBV5-4 and J is TRBJ2-7; 12 positions match TRBD2. CDR1 is SGHNT and CDR2 is YYREEE in the germline V gene (reference sequence). This CDR3 contains 15 residues. With V trimmed by 3 bases and J by 6 bases, 7 bases remained unmatched. CDR3 sequence reads: CASSSQLAGGVEQYF. The CDR3 bases are TGTGCCAGCAGCTCACAACTAGCGGGAGGAGTCGAGCAGTACTTC. The full variable domain, rest sourced from reference TRBV5-4 and TRBJ2-7, is ETGVTQSPTHLIKTRGQQVTLRCSSQSGHNTVSWYQQALGQGPQFIFQYYREEENGRGNFPPRFSGLQFPNYSSELNVNALELDDSALYLCASSSQLAGGVEQYFGPGTRLTVT.

This clonotype was observed many times. The CDR3 spells CSAPSPSGRSYEQFF. The DNA of the CDR3 is TGCAGTGCCCCTTCCCCTAGCGGGAGATCGTATGAGCAGTTCTTC. This chain joins TRBV20-1 and TRBJ2-1; 10 nucleotides line up with TRBD2. The CDR3 length is 15 residues. V trimming: 6 bases; J trimming: 8 bases; junction bases outside the gene matches: 13. Germline lookup yields CDR1 DFQATT and CDR2 SNEGSKA (reference sequence).

In its sample, this clonotype was seen many times. The V and J genes are TRBV2 and TRBJ1-3; D is perhaps TRBD1 (5 bases). Trimming pared 5 bases from V and 0 bases from J, leaving 14 bases between. There are 16 residues in the CDR3. Germline V gene lookup returns CDR1 SNHLY and CDR2 FYNNEI. The CDR3 bases are TGTGCCAGCAGTATGGTGGGGACTTTCTCTGGAAACACCATATATTTT. It encodes CASSMVGTFSGNTIYF. Full variable domain (outside the CDR3, taken from reference TRBV2 and TRBJ1-3): EPEVTQTPSHQVTQMGQEVILRCVPISNHLYFYWYRQILGQKVEFLVSFYNNEISEKSEIFDDQFSVERPDGSNFTLKIRSTKLEDSAMYFCASSMVGTFSGNTIYFGEGSWLTVV.

There are many counts of this clonotype. The V call is TRBV28, the J call TRBJ2-3, with D perhaps matching TRBD1 (6 bases). CDR3 length equals 22 residues. V dropped 1 base and J dropped 0 bases, with 29 bases sitting between them. CDR1 and CDR2 from the germline V gene are MDHEN and SYDVKM. CDR3 sequence: CASSLFWGPVEGSSTSTDTQYF. The CDR3 DNA reads as TGTGCCAGCAGTTTATTCTGGGGGCCGGTAGAGGGGAGCAGTACTAGCACAGATACGCAGTATTTT.